Listed here is a single TCR beta chain. Assay: immunoSEQ multiplex PCR; the TCRdb copy retains only in-frame clones and omits some. This table holds a few hundred thousand clones, roughly 89% found once. J was trimmed by 1 base and V by 1 base; bases with no gene match: 3. The CDR3 is 16 residues long. The germline gives CDR1 LNHNV, CDR2 YYDKDF (reference sequence). The sample is drawn from a study of blood T cell repertoires in COVID-19. Study context: PBMCs, B-cell-depleted T cells, or T cells provided the cDNA or gDNA that made up the material.

This chain uses TRBV15 with TRBJ2-7, with 11 bases matching TRBD1. The sample taken for sequencing was peripheral blood. This clonotype was obtained from a woman aged 40 to 55 who had recovered from COVID-19. This chain's CDR3 is CATSRADRGQSYEQYF. DNA for the CDR3: TGTGCCACCAGCAGAGCGGACAGGGGGCAATCCTACGAGCAGTACTTC.